These T cell receptor beta chains were read from a single sample in a study of blood T cell repertoires in COVID-19. The protocol was immunoSEQ multiplex PCR, while the TCRdb copy is restricted to in-frame clones and leaves out a portion. This table has approximately 170,000 clones, less than 85% appearing once. Sequenced material: peripheral blood. Receptor source: a woman older than 75 with active or convalescent COVID-19. CDR3s include the opening cysteine and the closing phenylalanine or tryptophan. A D gene is named only where the DNA matches it firmly. Rows give clone size only sometimes, using once, few, many, or a class for an expanded clone.

V	J	D	size	DNA	CDR3
TRBV30	TRBJ1-2	-	-	TGTGCCTGGAGAGGGGCAGCGAACTATGGCTACACCTTC	CAWRGAANYGYTF
TRBV19	TRBJ2-3	TRBD1	-	TGTGCCAGTAGTATCCCTACAGGGGGCACAGATACGCAGTATTTT	CASSIPTGGTDTQYF
TRBV6-5	TRBJ2-3	-	-	TGTGCCAGCAGTTATATGGCGGGTGGCACAGATACGCAGTATTTT	CASSYMAGGTDTQYF
TRBV5-1	TRBJ2-2	TRBD2	-	TGCGCCAGCAGCCCCGGGACTAGAAGGAACACCGGGGAGCTGTTTTTT	CASSPGTRRNTGELFF
TRBV28	TRBJ1-1	TRBD1	-	TGTGCCAGCAGTGTCTCCGGGACAGGGCGAAACACTGAAGCTTTCTTT	CASSVSGTGRNTEAFF
TRBV2	TRBJ2-5	-	-	TGTGCCAGCAGTGAGCTACCAGGACTGTTCCAAGAGACCCAGTACTTC	CASSELPGLFQETQYF
TRBV7-9	TRBJ1-4	-	-	TGTGCCAGCAGCTTAGTCATAGGGGCGAAAGAAAAACTGTTTTTT	CASSLVIGAKEKLFF
TRBV5-1	TRBJ1-3	-	-	TGCGCCAGCACTAGGGGCGATGGAAACACCATATATTTT	CASTRGDGNTIYF
TRBV5-1	TRBJ1-6	TRBD1	few	TGCGCCAGCAGCCCTGGATGGACAGGAAAAAATTCACCCCTCCACTTT	CASSPGWTGKNSPLHF
TRBV4-1	TRBJ2-3	TRBD2	-	TGCGCCAGCAGCCGGCGGGAGGGCAGCACAGATACGCAGTATTTT	CASSRREGSTDTQYF
TRBV29-1	TRBJ1-2	TRBD1	-	TGCAGCGTTGAAGGGCAGGGGGCGCCCCAAGGTCATGGCTACACCTTC	CSVEGQGAPQGHGYTF
TRBV28	TRBJ1-2	-	-	TGTGCCAGCAGTTTTTTATCAGGGGCCGCCTATGGCTACACCTTC	CASSFLSGAAYGYTF
TRBV5-4	TRBJ1-4	TRBD1	-	TGTGCCAGCAGCGTACGTAGACAGGGGGGGACTGAAAAACTGTTTTTT	CASSVRRQGGTEKLFF
TRBV18	TRBJ2-5	-	once	TGTGCCAGCTCACCCTTAAGCCCCCAAGAGACCCAGTACTTC	CASSPLSPQETQYF
TRBV30	TRBJ2-2	-	few	TGTGCCTGGAGTGGGAGGGCCACCGGGGAGCTGTTTTTT	CAWSGRATGELFF
TRBV3-1/TRBV3-2	TRBJ1-2	-	-	TGTGCCAGCAGCCAGACAGGACGCGGTAACTATGGCTACACCTTC	CASSQTGRGNYGYTF
TRBV10-3	TRBJ2-7	TRBD2	-	TGTGCCATCAGTGAGGATAGGCAGGGAGGGGACGAGCAGTACTTC	CAISEDRQGGDEQYF
TRBV13	TRBJ1-1	TRBD1	-	TGTGCCAGCAGCTGGACAGGGGAAGCTGAAGCTTTCTTT	CASSWTGEAEAFF